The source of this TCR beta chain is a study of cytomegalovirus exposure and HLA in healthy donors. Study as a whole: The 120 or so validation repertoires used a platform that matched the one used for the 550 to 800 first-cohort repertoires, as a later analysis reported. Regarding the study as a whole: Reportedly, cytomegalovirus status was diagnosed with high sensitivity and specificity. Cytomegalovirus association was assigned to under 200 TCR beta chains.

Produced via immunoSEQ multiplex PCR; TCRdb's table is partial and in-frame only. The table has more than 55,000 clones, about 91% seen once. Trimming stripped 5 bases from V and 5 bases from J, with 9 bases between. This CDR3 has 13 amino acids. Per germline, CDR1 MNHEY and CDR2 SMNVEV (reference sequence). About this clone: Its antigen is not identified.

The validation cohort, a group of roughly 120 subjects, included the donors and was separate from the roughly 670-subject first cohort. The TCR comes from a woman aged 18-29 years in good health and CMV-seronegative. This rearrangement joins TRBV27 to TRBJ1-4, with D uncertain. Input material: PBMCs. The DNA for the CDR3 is TGTGCCAGCAGTGCGGCGAGAAATGAAAAACTGTTTTTT. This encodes CASSAARNEKLFF. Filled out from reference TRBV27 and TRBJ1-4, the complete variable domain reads EAQVTQNPRYLITVTGKKLTVTCSQNMNHEYMSWYRQDPGLGLRQIYYSMNVEVTDKGDVPEGYKVSRKEKRNFPLILESPSPNQTSLYFCASSAARNEKLFFGSGTQLSVL.